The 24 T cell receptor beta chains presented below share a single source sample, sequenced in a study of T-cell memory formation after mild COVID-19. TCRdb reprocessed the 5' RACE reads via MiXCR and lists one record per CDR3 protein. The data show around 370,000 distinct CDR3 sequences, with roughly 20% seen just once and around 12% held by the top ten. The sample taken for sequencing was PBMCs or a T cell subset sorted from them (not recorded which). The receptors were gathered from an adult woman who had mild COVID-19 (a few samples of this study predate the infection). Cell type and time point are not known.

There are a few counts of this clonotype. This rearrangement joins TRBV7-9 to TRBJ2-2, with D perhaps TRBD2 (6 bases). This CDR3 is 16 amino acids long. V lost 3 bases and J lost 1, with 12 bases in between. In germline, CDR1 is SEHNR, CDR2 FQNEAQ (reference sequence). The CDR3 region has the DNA TGTGCCAGCAGCTTGGGCGGGACTTTGAACACCGGGGAGCTGTTTTTT. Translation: CASSLGGTLNTGELFF.

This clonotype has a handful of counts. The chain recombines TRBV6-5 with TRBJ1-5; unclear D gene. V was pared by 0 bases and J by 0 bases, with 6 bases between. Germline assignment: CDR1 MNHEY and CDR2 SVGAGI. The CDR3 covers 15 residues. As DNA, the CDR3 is TGTGCCAGCAGTTACTCGGCTGATAGCAATCAGCCCCAGCATTTT. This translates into CASSYSADSNQPQHF.

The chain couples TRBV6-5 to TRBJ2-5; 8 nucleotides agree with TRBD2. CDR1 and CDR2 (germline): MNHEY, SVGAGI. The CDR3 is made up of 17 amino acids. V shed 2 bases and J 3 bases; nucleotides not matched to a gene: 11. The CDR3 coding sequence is TGTGCCAGCAGTTACCAGTGGTCGACTAGCGATAAAGAGACCCAGTACTTC. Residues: CASSYQWSTSDKETQYF.

CDR3 in amino acids: CASSLVGAAYNEQFF. CDR3 sequence (DNA): TGTGCCAGCAGCTTAGTAGGGGCGGCCTACAATGAGCAGTTCTTC. The chain couples TRBV11-3 to TRBJ2-1; D is possibly TRBD1 (5 bases). Germline-derived CDR1 and CDR2 are SGHNT and YENEEA. Trimming removed 1 base at V and 2 bases at J, with 9 bases between. The CDR3 spans 15 residues.

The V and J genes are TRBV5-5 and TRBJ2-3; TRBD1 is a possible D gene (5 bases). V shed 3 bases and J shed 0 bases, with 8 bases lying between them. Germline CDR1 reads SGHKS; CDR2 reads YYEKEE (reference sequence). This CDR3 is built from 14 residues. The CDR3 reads CASSWGTSTDTQYF. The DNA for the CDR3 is TGTGCCAGCAGCTGGGGCACAAGCACAGATACGCAGTATTTT.

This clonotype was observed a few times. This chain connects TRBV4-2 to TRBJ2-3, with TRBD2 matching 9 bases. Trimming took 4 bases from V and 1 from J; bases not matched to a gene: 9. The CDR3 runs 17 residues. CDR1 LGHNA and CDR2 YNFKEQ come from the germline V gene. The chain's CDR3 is CASSLLRREGGTDTQYF. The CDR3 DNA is TGTGCCAGCAGCCTCCTGCGGCGGGAGGGCGGCACAGATACGCAGTATTTT.

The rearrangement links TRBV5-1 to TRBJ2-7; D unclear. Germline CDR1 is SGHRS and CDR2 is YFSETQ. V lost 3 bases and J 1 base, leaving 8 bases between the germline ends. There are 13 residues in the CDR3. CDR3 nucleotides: TGCGCCAGCAGCTCTACAGAGTCCTACGAGCAGTACTTC. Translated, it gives CASSSTESYEQYF. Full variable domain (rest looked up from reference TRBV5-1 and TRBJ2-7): KAGVTQTPRYLIKTRGQQVTLSCSPISGHRSVSWYQQTPGQGLQFLFEYFSETQRNKGNFPGRFSGRQFSNSRSEMNVSTLELGDSALYLCASSSTESYEQYFGPGTRLTVT.

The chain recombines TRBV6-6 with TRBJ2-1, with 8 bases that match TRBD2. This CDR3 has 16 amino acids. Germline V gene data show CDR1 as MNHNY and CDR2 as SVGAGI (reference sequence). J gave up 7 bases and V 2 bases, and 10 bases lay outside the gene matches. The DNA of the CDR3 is TGTGCCAGCAGTTACCCCGGGGAGCGGGGGCGGAATGAGCAGTTCTTC. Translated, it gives CASSYPGERGRNEQFF.

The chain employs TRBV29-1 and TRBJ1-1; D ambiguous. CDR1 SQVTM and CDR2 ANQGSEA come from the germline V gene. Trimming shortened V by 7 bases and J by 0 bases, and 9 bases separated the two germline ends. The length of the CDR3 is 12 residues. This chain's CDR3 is CSGRTMNTEAFF. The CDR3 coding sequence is TGCAGCGGAAGGACCATGAACACTGAAGCTTTCTTT.

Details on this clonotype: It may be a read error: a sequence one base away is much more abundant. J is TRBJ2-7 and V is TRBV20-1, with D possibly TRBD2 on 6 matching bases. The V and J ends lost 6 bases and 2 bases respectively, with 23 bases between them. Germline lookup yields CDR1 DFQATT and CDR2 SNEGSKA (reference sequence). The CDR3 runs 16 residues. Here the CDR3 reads CSAPTRGSQWPYEQYF. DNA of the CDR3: TGCAGTGCGCCGACTAGAGGGAGCCAGTGGCCCTACGAGCAGTACTTC.

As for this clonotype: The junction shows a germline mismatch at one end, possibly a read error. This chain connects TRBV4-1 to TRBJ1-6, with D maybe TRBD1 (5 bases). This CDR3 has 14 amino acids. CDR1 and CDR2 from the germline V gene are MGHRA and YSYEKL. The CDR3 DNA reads TGCGCCAGCAGCCAAGGAGAGGGGAATTCACCCCTCAACTTT. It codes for CASSQGEGNSPLNF.

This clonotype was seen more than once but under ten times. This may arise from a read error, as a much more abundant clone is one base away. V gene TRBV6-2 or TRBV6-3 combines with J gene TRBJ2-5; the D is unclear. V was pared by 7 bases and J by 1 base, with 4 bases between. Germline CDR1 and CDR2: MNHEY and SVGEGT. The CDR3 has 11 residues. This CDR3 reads CASTSQETQYF. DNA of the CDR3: TGTGCCAGCACCTCCCAAGAGACCCAGTACTTC.

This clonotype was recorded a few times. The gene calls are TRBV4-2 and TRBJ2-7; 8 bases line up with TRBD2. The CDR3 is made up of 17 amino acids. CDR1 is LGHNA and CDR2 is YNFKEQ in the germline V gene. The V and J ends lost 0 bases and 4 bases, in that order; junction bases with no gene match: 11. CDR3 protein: CASSQDSAGTSQYEQYF. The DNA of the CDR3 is TGTGCCAGCAGCCAAGACTCAGCCGGGACTAGTCAGTACGAGCAGTACTTC.

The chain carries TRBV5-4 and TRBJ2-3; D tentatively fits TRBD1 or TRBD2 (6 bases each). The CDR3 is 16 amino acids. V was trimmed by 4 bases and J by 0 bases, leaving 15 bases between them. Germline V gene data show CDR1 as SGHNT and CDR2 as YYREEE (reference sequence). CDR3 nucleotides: TGTGCCAGCAGCCCGGGTGGGGGGCCGAGCACAGATACGCAGTATTTT. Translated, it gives CASSPGGGPSTDTQYF.

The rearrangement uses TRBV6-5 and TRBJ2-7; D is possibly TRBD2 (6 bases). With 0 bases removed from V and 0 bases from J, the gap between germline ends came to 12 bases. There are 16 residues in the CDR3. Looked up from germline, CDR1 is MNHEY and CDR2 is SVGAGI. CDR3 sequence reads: CASSYSRGQSSYEQYF. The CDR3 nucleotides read TGTGCCAGCAGTTACTCGCGGGGCCAGAGCTCCTACGAGCAGTACTTC.

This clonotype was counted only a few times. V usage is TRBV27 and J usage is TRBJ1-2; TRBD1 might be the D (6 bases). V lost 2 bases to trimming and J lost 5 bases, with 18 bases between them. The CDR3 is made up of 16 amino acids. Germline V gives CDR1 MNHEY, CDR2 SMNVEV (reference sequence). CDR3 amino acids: CASSLTDRTKEYGYTF. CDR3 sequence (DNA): TGTGCCAGCAGTTTAACCGACAGGACCAAAGAATATGGCTACACCTTC.

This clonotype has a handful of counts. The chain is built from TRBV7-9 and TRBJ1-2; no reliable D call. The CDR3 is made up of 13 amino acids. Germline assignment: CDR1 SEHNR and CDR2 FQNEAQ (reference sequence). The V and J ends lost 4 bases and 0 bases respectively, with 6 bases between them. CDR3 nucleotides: TGTGCCAGCAGCTCTAGGACTAACTATGGCTACACCTTC. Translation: CASSSRTNYGYTF.

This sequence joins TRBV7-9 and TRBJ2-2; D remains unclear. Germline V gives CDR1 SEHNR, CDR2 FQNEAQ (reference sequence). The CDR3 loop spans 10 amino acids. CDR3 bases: TGTGCTAGTTTCACCGGGGAGCTGTTTTTT. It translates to CASFTGELFF.

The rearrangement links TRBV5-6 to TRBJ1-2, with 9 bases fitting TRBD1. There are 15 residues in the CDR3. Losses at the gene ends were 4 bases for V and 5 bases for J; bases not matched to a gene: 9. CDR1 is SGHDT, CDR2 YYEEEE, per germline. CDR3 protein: CASSVYRGPRYGYTF. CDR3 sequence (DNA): TGTGCCAGCAGCGTCTACAGGGGGCCGCGGTATGGCTACACCTTC.

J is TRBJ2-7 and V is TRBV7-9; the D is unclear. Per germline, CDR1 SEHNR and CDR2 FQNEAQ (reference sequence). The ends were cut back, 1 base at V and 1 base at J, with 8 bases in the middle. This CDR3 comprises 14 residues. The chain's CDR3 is CASSLGTISYEQYF. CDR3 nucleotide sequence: TGTGCCAGCAGCTTAGGGACGATTTCCTACGAGCAGTACTTC.

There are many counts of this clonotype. Here the CDR3 DNA reads TGTGCCAGCAGCTTGGGGGTGCGCCAAGAGACCCAGTACTTC. Protein sequence: CASSLGVRQETQYF. The rearrangement joins TRBV11-2 to TRBJ2-5; D might be TRBD1 or TRBD2, each matching 5 bases. Trimming stripped 3 bases from V and 1 base from J, with 9 bases between. The CDR3 runs to 14 residues. CDR1 and CDR2 (germline): SGHAT, FQNNGV. Full variable domain (missing parts from reference TRBV11-2 and TRBJ2-5): EAGVAQSPRYKIIEKRQSVAFWCNPISGHATLYWYQQILGQGPKLLIQFQNNGVVDDSQLPKDRFSAERLKGVDSTLKIQPAKLEDSAVYLCASSLGVRQETQYFGPGTRLLVL.

The CDR3 here is CASSYLLAGGPTAQYF. The CDR3 nucleotides read TGCGCCAGCAGCTATCTACTAGCGGGAGGACCCACGGCCCAGTACTTC. The V gene is TRBV5-1, the J gene TRBJ2-5, with TRBD2 matching 12 bases. J lost 9 bases, V lost 3 bases, and 12 bases had no gene match. There are 16 residues in the CDR3. Germline V gives CDR1 SGHRS, CDR2 YFSETQ.

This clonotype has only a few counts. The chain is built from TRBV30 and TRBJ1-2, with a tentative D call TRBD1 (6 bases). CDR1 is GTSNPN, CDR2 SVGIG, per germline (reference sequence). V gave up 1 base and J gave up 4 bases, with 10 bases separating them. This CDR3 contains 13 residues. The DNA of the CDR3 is TGTGCCTGGAGTGCCCGGACAGTCTATGGCTACACCTTC. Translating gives CAWSARTVYGYTF.

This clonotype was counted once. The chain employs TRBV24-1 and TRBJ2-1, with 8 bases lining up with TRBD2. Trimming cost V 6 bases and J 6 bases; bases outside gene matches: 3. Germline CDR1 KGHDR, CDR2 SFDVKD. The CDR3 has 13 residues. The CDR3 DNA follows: TGTGCCACCAGTTGGGCGGGAGGCAATGAGCAGTTCTTC. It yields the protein CATSWAGGNEQFF.